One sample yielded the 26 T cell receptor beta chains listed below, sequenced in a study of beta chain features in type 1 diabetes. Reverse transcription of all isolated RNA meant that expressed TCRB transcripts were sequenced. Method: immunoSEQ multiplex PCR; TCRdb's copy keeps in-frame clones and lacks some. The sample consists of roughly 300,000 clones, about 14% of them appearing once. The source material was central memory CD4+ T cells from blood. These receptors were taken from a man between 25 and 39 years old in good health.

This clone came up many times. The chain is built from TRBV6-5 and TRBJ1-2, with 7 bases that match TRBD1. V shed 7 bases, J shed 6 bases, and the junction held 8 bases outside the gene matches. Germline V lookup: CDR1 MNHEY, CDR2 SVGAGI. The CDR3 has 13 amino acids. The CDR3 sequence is CASTEGAGDGYTF. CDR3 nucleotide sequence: TGTGCCAGCACGGAGGGGGCGGGGGATGGCTACACCTTC.

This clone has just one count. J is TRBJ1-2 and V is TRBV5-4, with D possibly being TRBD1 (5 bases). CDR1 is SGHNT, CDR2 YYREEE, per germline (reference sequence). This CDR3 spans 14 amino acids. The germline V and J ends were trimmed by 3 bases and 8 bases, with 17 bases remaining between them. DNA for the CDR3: TGTGCCAGCAGCTCCGGTTCCAGGGTAGGCGGCTACACCTTC. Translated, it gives CASSSGSRVGGYTF.

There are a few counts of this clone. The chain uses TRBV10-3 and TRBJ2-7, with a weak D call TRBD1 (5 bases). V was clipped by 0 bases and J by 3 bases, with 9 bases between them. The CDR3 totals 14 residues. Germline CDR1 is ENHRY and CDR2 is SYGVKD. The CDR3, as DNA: TGTGCCATCAGTGAGTCTCAGGGCGGCTACGAGCAGTACTTC. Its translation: CAISESQGGYEQYF.

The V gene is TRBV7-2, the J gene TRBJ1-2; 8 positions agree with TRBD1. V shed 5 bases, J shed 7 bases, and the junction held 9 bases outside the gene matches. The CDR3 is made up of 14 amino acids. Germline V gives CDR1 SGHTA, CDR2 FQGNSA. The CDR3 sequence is CASSRTQGGGGYTF. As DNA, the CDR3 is TGTGCCAGCAGCCGTACACAGGGGGGTGGTGGCTACACCTTC.

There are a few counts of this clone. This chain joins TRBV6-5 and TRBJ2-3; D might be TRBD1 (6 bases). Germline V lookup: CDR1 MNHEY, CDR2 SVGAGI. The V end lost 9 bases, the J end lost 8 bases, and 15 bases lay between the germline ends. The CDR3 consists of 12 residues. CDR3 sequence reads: CARPRGFRTQYF. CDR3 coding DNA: TGTGCCAGGCCCAGGGGTTTTCGTACGCAGTATTTT.

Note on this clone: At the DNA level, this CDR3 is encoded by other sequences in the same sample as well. CDR3 coding DNA: TGTGCCAGCAGCTTAGATCGATACGAGCAGTACTTC. Its translation is CASSLDRYEQYF. The chain links TRBV11-2 to TRBJ2-7; D not certain. The CDR3 runs 12 residues. V was clipped by 0 bases and J by 4 bases, with 4 bases between them. Germline-derived CDR1 and CDR2 are SGHAT and FQNNGV.

The CDR3 DNA reads as TGTGCCAGCAGCTTAGGCTCATATGAAAAACTGTTTTTT. Protein: CASSLGSYEKLFF. The gene calls are TRBV7-8 and TRBJ1-4; D gene uncertain. Germline lookup yields CDR1 SGHVS and CDR2 FQNEAQ. The V end was cut by 1 base, the J end by 6 bases, with 6 bases between. This CDR3 region has 13 residues.

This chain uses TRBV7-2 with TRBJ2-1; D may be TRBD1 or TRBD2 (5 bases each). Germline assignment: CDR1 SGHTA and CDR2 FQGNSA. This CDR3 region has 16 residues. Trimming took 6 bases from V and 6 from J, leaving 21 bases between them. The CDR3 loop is CASSPRGLRGVNEQFF. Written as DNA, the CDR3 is TGTGCCAGCAGTCCAAGGGGATTACGAGGGGTCAATGAGCAGTTCTTC.

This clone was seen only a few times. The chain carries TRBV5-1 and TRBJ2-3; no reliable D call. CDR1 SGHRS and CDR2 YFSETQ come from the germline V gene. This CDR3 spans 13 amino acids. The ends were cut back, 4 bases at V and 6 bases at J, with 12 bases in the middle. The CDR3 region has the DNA TGCGCCAGCAGCGTGGTCCCGCGGGATACGCAGTATTTT. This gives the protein CASSVVPRDTQYF.

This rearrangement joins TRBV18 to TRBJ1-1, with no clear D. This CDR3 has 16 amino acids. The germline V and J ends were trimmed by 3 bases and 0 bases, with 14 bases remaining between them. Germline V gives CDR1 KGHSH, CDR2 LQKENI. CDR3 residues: CASSPLTAPLNTEAFF. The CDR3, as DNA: TGTGCCAGCTCACCCCTCACCGCACCCCTGAACACTGAAGCTTTCTTT. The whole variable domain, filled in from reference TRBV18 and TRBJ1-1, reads NAGVMQNPRHLVRRRGQEARLRCSPMKGHSHVYWYRQLPEEGLKFMVYLQKENIIDESGMPKERFSAEFPKEGPSILRIQQVVRGDSAAYFCASSPLTAPLNTEAFFGQGTRLTVV.

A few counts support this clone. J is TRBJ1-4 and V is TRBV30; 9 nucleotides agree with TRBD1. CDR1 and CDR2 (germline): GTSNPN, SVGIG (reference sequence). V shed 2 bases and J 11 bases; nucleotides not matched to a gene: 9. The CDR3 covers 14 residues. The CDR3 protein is CAWSLRTGATKLFF. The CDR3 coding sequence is TGTGCCTGGAGTTTAAGGACAGGGGCGACGAAACTGTTTTTT. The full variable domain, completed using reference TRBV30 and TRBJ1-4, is SQTIHQWPATLVQPVGSPLSLECTVEGTSNPNLYWYRQAAGRGLQLLFYSVGIGQISSEVPQNLSASRPQDRQFILSSKKLLLSDSGFYLCAWSLRTGATKLFFGSGTQLSVL.

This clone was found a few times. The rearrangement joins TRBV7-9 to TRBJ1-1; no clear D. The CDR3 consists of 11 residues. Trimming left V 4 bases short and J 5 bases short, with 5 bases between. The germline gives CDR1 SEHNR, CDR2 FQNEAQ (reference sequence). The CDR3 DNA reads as TGTGCCAGCAGCTCCAGAACTGAAGCTTTCTTT. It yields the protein CASSSRTEAFF.

The CDR3 DNA is TGTGCCAGCAGCTTATGGGGGACAGCCAATCAGCCCCAGCATTTT. Translation: CASSLWGTANQPQHF. This rearrangement joins TRBV11-2 to TRBJ1-5, with 7 bases that match TRBD1. Trimming at V came to 2 bases and at J to 3 bases, leaving 4 bases not matched to a gene. The V gene's germline CDR1 is SGHAT and CDR2 FQNNGV. The CDR3 is 15 amino acids.

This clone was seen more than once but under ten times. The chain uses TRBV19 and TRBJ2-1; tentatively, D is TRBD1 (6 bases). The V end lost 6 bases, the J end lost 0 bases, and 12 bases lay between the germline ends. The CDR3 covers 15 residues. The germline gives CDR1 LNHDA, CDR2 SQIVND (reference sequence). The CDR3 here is CASRYDRSSYNEQFF. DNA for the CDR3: TGTGCCAGTAGATATGACAGGAGCTCCTACAATGAGCAGTTCTTC.

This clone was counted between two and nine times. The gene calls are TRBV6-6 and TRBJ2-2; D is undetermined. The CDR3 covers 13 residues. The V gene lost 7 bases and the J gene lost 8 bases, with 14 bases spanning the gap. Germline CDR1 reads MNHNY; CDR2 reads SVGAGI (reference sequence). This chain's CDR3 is CASKTDSLGELFF. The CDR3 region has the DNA TGTGCCAGCAAAACCGACTCCCTGGGGGAGCTGTTTTTT.

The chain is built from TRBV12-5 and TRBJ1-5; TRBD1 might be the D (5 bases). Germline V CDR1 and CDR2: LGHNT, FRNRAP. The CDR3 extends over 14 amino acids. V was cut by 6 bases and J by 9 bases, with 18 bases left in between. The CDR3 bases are TGTGCTAGTGGGAGGGACGGTGGAGTGGGGCCCCAGCATTTT. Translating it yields CASGRDGGVGPQHF.

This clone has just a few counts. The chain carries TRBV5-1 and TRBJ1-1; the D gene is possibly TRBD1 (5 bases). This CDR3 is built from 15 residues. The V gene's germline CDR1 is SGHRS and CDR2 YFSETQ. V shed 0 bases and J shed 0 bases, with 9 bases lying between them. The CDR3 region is CASSLGGNLNTEAFF. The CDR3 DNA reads TGCGCCAGCAGCTTGGGGGGGAATCTGAACACTGAAGCTTTCTTT.

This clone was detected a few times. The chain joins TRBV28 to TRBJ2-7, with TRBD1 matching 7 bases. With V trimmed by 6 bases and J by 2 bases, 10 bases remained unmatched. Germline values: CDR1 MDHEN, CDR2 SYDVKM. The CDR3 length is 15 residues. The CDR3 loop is CASRPYRGPAYEQYF. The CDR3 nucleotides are TGTGCCAGCAGACCCTACAGGGGACCGGCCTACGAGCAGTACTTC.

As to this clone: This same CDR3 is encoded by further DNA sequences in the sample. CDR3 DNA sequence: TGTGCCAGCAGCACGGACAGGGGAGAGACCCAGTACTTC. Translating gives CASSTDRGETQYF. V is TRBV5-5 and J is TRBJ2-5, with 9 nucleotides matching TRBD1. The CDR3 contains 13 residues. In germline, CDR1 is SGHKS, CDR2 YYEKEE (reference sequence). The V and J ends lost 4 bases and 4 bases, in that order; junction bases with no gene match: 2.

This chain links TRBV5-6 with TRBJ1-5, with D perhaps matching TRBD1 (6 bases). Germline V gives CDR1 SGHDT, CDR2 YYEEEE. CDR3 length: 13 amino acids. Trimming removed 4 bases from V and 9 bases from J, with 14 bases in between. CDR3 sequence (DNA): TGTGCCAGCAGCGTAGGGGGTTCAGGGCCCCAGCATTTT. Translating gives CASSVGGSGPQHF.

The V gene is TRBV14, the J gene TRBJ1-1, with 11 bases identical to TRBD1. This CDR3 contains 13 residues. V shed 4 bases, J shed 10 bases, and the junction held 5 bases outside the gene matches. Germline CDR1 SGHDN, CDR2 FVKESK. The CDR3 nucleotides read TGTGCCAGCAGCCGAGGGACAGGGGGACGAGCTTTCTTT. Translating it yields CASSRGTGGRAFF. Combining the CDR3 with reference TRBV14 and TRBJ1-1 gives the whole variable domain EAGVTQFPSHSVIEKGQTVTLRCDPISGHDNLYWYRRVMGKEIKFLLHFVKESKQDESGMPNNRFLAERTGGTYSTLKVQPAELEDSGVYFCASSRGTGGRAFFGQGTRLTVV.

The CDR3 sequence is CSDDRDLRGYTF. The CDR3, as DNA: TGCAGCGATGACCGGGACCTGAGGGGCTACACCTTC. The V gene is TRBV29-1, the J gene TRBJ1-2, with a tentative D call TRBD1 (5 bases). Germline assignment: CDR1 SQVTM and CDR2 ANQGSEA. V lost 7 bases and J lost 8, with 17 bases in between. The CDR3 length is 12 residues.

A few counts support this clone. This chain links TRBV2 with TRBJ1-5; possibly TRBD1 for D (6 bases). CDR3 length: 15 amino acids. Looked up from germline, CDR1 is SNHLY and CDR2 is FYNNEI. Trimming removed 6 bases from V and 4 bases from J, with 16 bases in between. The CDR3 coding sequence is TGTGCCAGCAGAGGGAGGGGGTCGGGTAATCAGCCCCAGCATTTT. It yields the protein CASRGRGSGNQPQHF.

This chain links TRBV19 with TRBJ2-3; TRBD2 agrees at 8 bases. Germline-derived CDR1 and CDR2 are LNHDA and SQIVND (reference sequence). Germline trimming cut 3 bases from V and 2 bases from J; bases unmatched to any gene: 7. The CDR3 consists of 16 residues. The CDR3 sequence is CASSIGRGDFTDTQYF. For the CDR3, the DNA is TGTGCCAGTAGTATCGGGCGGGGGGATTTCACAGATACGCAGTATTTT.

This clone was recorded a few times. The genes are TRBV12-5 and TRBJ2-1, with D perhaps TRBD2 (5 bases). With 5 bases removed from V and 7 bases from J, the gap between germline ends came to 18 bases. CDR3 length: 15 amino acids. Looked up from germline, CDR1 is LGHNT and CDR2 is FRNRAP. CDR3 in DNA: TGTGCTAGTGGTCCTGACGCCCCTAGCAGGAATGAGCAGTTCTTC. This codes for CASGPDAPSRNEQFF.

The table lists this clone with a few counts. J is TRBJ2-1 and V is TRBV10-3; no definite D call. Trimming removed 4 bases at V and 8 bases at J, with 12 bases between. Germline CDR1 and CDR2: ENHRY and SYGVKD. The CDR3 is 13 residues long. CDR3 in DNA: TGTGCCATCAGTGCGCTAAATAAGTATGAGCAGTTCTTC. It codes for CAISALNKYEQFF.